These T cell receptor beta chains were read from a single sample in a study of T cell responses to AZD1222 COVID-19 vaccine. TCRdb's table, derived via immunoSEQ multiplex PCR, lists solely in-frame clones and lacks some. In the table there are 70,000 to 95,000 clones, approximately 80% of which are singletons. The sequencing used peripheral blood, collected on day 0 of AZD1222 vaccination. Receptors originate from an adult in good health. Both conserved end residues are part of each CDR3. The D gene is left open where the match is weak. Clone size is not always given. Where it is, it says once, few, many or a class for expanded clones.

cdr3_nt,cdr3_aa,clone_size,d_call,v_call,j_call
TGTGCCAGCAGTTCCGACACAGCCCCGACGGCTTTCTTT,CASSSDTAPTAFF,.,.,TRBV5-6,TRBJ1-1
TGTGCCAGCAGTGTTAGTTGGGACATGAACACCGGGGAGCTGTTTTTT,CASSVSWDMNTGELFF,.,.,TRBV2,TRBJ2-2
TGTGCCAGCAGCTTGGGGCCCCCTTTAAGTCCCACTGAAGCTTTCTTT,CASSLGPPLSPTEAFF,.,.,TRBV5-5,TRBJ1-1
TGTGCCAGCACCCCCCGGGCAGCTTATGGCTACACCTTC,CASTPRAAYGYTF,.,.,TRBV6-5,TRBJ1-2
TGTGCCAGCAGTGATCCCCCAGATACGCAGTATTTT,CASSDPPDTQYF,.,.,TRBV2,TRBJ2-3
TGTGCCAGCTCACCGCTCCCGGGACTAGCGGACAATGAGCAGTTCTTC,CASSPLPGLADNEQFF,.,TRBD2,TRBV18,TRBJ2-1
TGTGCCAGCAGTTTCACGACAGGCCCTATTGAAAAACTGTTTTTT,CASSFTTGPIEKLFF,.,.,TRBV27,TRBJ1-4
TGTGCCAGCAGTGAACCCCGGGGGAGCAATCAGCCCCAGCATTTT,CASSEPRGSNQPQHF,.,.,TRBV6-1,TRBJ1-5
TGTGCCAGCAGTTCTACCGCAGGGGCAGATACGCAGTATTTT,CASSSTAGADTQYF,.,.,TRBV27,TRBJ2-3
TGTGCCAGCACCAGGGACAGGGGAACCTACAATGAGCAGTTCTTC,CASTRDRGTYNEQFF,.,TRBD1,TRBV3-1/TRBV3-2,TRBJ2-1
TGTGCCAGCAGTACAGGGGGCGGGGGATCACCCCTCCACTTT,CASSTGGGGSPLHF,.,TRBD1,TRBV2,TRBJ1-6
TGTGCCAGCAGTTTTTTCGGACAGGGCTTTAATCAGCCCCAGCATTTT,CASSFFGQGFNQPQHF,.,TRBD1,TRBV28,TRBJ1-5
TGTGCCAGCAGTCAAGCTAGCGGCCATATAAGGGAGCAGTACTTC,CASSQASGHIREQYF,.,TRBD2,TRBV28,TRBJ2-7
TGTGCCAGCAGCAAGGGAGGGCGGACAACTAATGAAAAACTGTTTTTT,CASSKGGRTTNEKLFF,.,.,TRBV5-4,TRBJ1-4
TGTGCCACCAGTGACCCCGGGGGGGTCGGAAACACCATATATTTT,CATSDPGGVGNTIYF,once,.,TRBV24-1,TRBJ1-3
TGCGCCAGCAGCTTGAAAGGGACGGCCTCCTACAATGAGCAGTTCTTC,CASSLKGTASYNEQFF,once,.,TRBV5-1,TRBJ2-1
TGTGCCAGCAGCTTTTCGGGAGTGGCGAGGAACACTGAAGCTTTCTTT,CASSFSGVARNTEAFF,.,.,TRBV5-5,TRBJ1-1
TGTGCCAGCTCAGGGGGCTCTTACGAGCAGTACTTC,CASSGGSYEQYF,.,.,TRBV18,TRBJ2-7
TGTGCCAGCAGCCGCACGGGCAGGGGTGCTTCCTCCTACGAGCAGTACTTC,CASSRTGRGASSYEQYF,.,.,TRBV7-6,TRBJ2-7
TGTGCCAGCAGCTTTGACCGGGAAACCCGGGGAAAACTGTTTTTT,CASSFDRETRGKLFF,.,.,TRBV7-8,TRBJ1-4
TGCGCCAGCAGCTTGCAGGGAACGAACACCGGGGAGCTGTTTTTT,CASSLQGTNTGELFF,.,.,TRBV5-1,TRBJ2-2
TGTGCCAGCAGTGAGAGGCACCTCAACCACGAGCAGTACTTC,CASSERHLNHEQYF,.,.,TRBV2,TRBJ2-7
TGTGCCAGCAGCTTGGATGGGTTGGGGCGTAACACCGGGGAGCTGTTTTTT,CASSLDGLGRNTGELFF,.,.,TRBV5-6,TRBJ2-2
TGCGCCAGCAGCAAGGACAGGGTAGCTGGCTACACCTTC,CASSKDRVAGYTF,.,TRBD1,TRBV5-1,TRBJ1-2
TGCGCCAGCAGCTTGGTTGCCAACTCTGGGGCCAACGTCCTGACTTTC,CASSLVANSGANVLTF,.,.,TRBV5-1,TRBJ2-6
TGTGCCAGCAGTTACGATCCGGCTACGAACACTGAAGCTTTCTTT,CASSYDPATNTEAFF,.,.,TRBV6-5,TRBJ1-1
TGTGCCAGCAGCTTCCGGGACAGCCCTAACTATGGCTACACCTTC,CASSFRDSPNYGYTF,.,TRBD1,TRBV5-6,TRBJ1-2
TGTGCCAGCAGCCAATCGTACCAAGAGACCCAGTACTTC,CASSQSYQETQYF,.,.,TRBV4-2,TRBJ2-5
TGTGCCAGCAGCCAAGGGGACCGGGGGATGCTGATGGCCCAGTACTTC,CASSQGDRGMLMAQYF,.,.,TRBV3-1/TRBV3-2,TRBJ2-5
TGTGCCAGCAGCTTAGACCGGGGGACTAGCGTCTACGAGCAGTACTTC,CASSLDRGTSVYEQYF,.,TRBD2,TRBV7-9,TRBJ2-7
TGTGCCAGCAGCTTGGGGAACAGGGGGAGGGACACTGAAGCTTTCTTT,CASSLGNRGRDTEAFF,.,TRBD1,TRBV11-2,TRBJ1-1
TGTGCCAGTACAGGGGGAACGAACACCGGGGAGCTGTTTTTT,CASTGGTNTGELFF,.,TRBD1,TRBV19,TRBJ2-2
TGTGCCAGTAGCCGGAGGGGGACGATCGAAAATGAAAAACTGTTTTTT,CASSRRGTIENEKLFF,few,.,TRBV19,TRBJ1-4
TGTGCCAGCAGCCTTTTTATACAGGGTTCGAAAGGAAACACCATATATTTT,CASSLFIQGSKGNTIYF,.,.,TRBV14,TRBJ1-3
TGTGCCAGCAGTGAAATCGGGACACCGTACGAGCAGTACTTC,CASSEIGTPYEQYF,.,.,TRBV6-1,TRBJ2-7
TGTGCCAGCAGGTTCGGACAGGGGAACACTGAAGCTTTCTTT,CASRFGQGNTEAFF,.,TRBD1,TRBV6-5,TRBJ1-1
TGTGCCAGCAGCTTAGGCCAGGATAATTCACCCCTCCACTTT,CASSLGQDNSPLHF,.,.,TRBV7-8,TRBJ1-6
TGTGCCAGCAGCTTAGGTCAGGCGGCTGGCTCCTACGAGCAGTACTTC,CASSLGQAAGSYEQYF,.,.,TRBV7-6,TRBJ2-7
TGTGCCAGCAGCTTGGCCCCGACAGCCGATATGGGCTACACCTTC,CASSLAPTADMGYTF,once,.,TRBV5-5,TRBJ1-2
TGTGCCAGCAGCTATCACAGGGGGCGCGGACTAGCGGGAGATCCTGGTACGCAGTATTTT,CASSYHRGRGLAGDPGTQYF,.,TRBD2,TRBV11-3,TRBJ2-3
TGTGCCAGCAGTGATCAACAGCTCCAAGAGACCCAGTACTTC,CASSDQQLQETQYF,.,.,TRBV2,TRBJ2-5
TGTGCCAGCAGGCAGGGGAGGGGGCCTGGAAACACCATATATTTT,CASRQGRGPGNTIYF,once,TRBD1,TRBV6-5,TRBJ1-3
TGTGCCAGCAGCCCACGGCGGGACACTGAAGCTTTCTTT,CASSPRRDTEAFF,.,.,TRBV7-2,TRBJ1-1
TGTGCCAGCAGCCAAGGGCCGGGGGCGAGTGGCTACACCTTC,CASSQGPGASGYTF,.,.,TRBV3-1/TRBV3-2,TRBJ1-2
TGTGCCAGCCTAGGGAAGTGGACAGACGAGCAGTACTTC,CASLGKWTDEQYF,.,.,TRBV28,TRBJ2-7
TGTGCCAGCAGTGAAAGAGGTGTAGGAGGCTACACCTTC,CASSERGVGGYTF,.,.,TRBV2,TRBJ1-2
TGTGCCAGCAGCCTCAACTCCTACGAGCAGTACTTC,CASSLNSYEQYF,.,.,TRBV2,TRBJ2-7
TGTGCCAGCATTCCACCTGAGCGGAAAGCTTTCTTT,CASIPPERKAFF,.,.,TRBV27,TRBJ1-1
TGCAGCGTCAGTAGGACAGACCTTGAAGCTTTCTTT,CSVSRTDLEAFF,.,.,TRBV29-1,TRBJ1-1
TGTGCCAGCAGACCCACAGGGATCTATAGCAATCAGCCCCAGCATTTT,CASRPTGIYSNQPQHF,.,.,TRBV2,TRBJ1-5